The clone carrying this T cell receptor beta chain showed up just a few times. This record comes from a study of patients and donors after allogeneic stem cell transplantation. TCRdb reprocessed the RT-PCR reads via MiXCR and lists one record per CDR3 protein. This sample carries hundreds of thousands of distinct CDR3 sequences, 16% of them seen once, and the ten largest clones take around 7.2%. The CDR3 is made up of 19 amino acids. The germline V gene encodes CDR1 SGHVS and CDR2 FQNEAQ. V lost 1 base and J 0 bases, leaving 21 bases between the germline ends. V and J are TRBV7-8 and TRBJ1-2, with no clear D. The clonotype originates from a human donor who was either an allogeneic HSCT recipient or a stem cell or donor lymphocyte infusion donor (not recorded which). It is not recorded whose cells these are; they may come from a transplant donor. The sequencing input was blood, either unsorted or a sorted T cell fraction (not recorded which). The CDR3 nucleotides are TGTGCCAGCAGCTTAGAGCGCCAGGAAAAAGTCTTAACTAACTATGGCTACACCTTC. Amino acids: CASSLERQEKVLTNYGYTF.